This TCR beta chain was sequenced during a study of technical replicates of blood from several donors. V lost 2 bases to trimming and J lost 6 bases, with 16 bases between them. The CDR3 sequence is 14 residues long. Germline loops: CDR1 SQVTM, CDR2 ANQGSEA. This table comes from immunoSEQ multiplex PCR, and its TCRdb copy is limited to in-frame clones, with some not included. The table shows some 87,000 clones, with roughly 96% occurring only once. This rearrangement joins TRBV29-1 to TRBJ1-2; maybe TRBD1 (5 bases). The sequence was obtained from a human donor in good health. Sequenced: T cells isolated from PBMCs. The CDR3 loop is CSVELRGLSDGYTF. The CDR3 DNA reads TGCAGCGTTGAATTAAGGGGACTGTCCGATGGCTACACCTTC.